The clone carrying this T cell receptor (beta chain) was observed a single time. This CDR3 contains 16 residues. The ends were cut back, 5 bases at V and 4 bases at J, with 18 bases in the middle. Germline V gene lookup returns CDR1 MGHRA and CDR2 YSYEKL. Reverse transcription of about 0.45 to 1 ug RNA was performed with random hexamers. TCRdb ran MiXCR on the immunoSEQ multiplex PCR reads and lists one entry per CDR3 protein. The sample has about 71,000 distinct CDR3 sequences; roughly 95% are singletons. The sample is drawn from a study of CD8 T cells in Susac syndrome. TCR beta sequencing was performed on blood CD8+ and CD4+ T cells.

The sequencing input was CD4+ T cells from PBMCs. The chain joins TRBV4-1 to TRBJ1-3, with a weak D call TRBD1 (5 bases). The clonotype was recovered from a human donor with multiple sclerosis. The CDR3 DNA sequence: TGCGCCAGCAGCAACCTTGCCGGGAGGGACGGAAACACCATATATTTT. As protein: CASSNLAGRDGNTIYF.